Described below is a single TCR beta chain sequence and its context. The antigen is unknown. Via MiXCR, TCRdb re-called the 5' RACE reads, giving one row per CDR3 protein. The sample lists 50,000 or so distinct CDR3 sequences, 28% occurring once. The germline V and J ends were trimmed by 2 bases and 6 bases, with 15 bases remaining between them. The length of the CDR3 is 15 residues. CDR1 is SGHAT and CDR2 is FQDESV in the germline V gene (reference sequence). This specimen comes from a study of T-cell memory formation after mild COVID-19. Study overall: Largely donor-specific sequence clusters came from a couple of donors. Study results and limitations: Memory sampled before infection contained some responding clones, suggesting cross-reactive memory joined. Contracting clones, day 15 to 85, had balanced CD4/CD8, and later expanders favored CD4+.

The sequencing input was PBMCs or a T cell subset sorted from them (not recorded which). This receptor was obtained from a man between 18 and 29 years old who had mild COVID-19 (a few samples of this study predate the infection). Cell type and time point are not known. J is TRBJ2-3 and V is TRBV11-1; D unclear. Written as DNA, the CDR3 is TGTGCCAGCAGCTTAATGGAGTCCCCGCGGGATACGCAGTATTTT. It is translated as CASSLMESPRDTQYF.